These 27 T cell receptor beta chains share one sample of origin, sequenced in a study of blood T cell repertoires in COVID-19. Some clones are missing from TCRdb's copy, which holds only in-frame ones; the method was immunoSEQ multiplex PCR. The sample includes more than 90,000 clones, roughly 86% of them seen just once. Material: peripheral blood. These receptors were collected from a young woman with acute or convalescent COVID-19.

V is TRBV6-2 or TRBV6-3 and J is TRBJ2-1; the D gene is possibly TRBD2 (7 bases). There are 14 residues in the CDR3. Trimming removed 2 bases at V and 5 bases at J, with 10 bases between. Germline CDR1 reads MNHEY; CDR2 reads SVGEGT. For the CDR3, the DNA is TGTGCCAGCAGTTACGGCGGGGGCCACAATGAGCAGTTCTTC. This translates into CASSYGGGHNEQFF.

This clone appeared a few times. The chain joins TRBV5-6 to TRBJ1-2; D is undetermined. Germline V gives CDR1 SGHDT, CDR2 YYEEEE. V was pared by 2 bases and J by 3 bases, with 17 bases between. This CDR3 region has 16 residues. CDR3 DNA: TGTGCCAGCAGCTTCTTTTTAGAGGGTCCGGACTATGGCTACACCTTC. Amino acids: CASSFFLEGPDYGYTF.

CDR3 coding DNA: TGTGCCAGCTCAGGGGGCAGTAGACGCCAGCCCCAGCATTTT. Translating it yields CASSGGSRRQPQHF. The chain carries TRBV27 and TRBJ1-5, with 8 bases matching TRBD1. This CDR3 region has 14 residues. CDR1 is MNHEY and CDR2 is SMNVEV in the germline V gene (reference sequence). Germline trimming cut 8 bases from V and 7 bases from J; bases unmatched to any gene: 10.

The chain uses TRBV5-6 and TRBJ1-3; D gene ambiguous. Germline CDR1 is SGHDT and CDR2 is YYEEEE. The CDR3 extends over 15 amino acids. The V end was cut by 1 base, the J end by 0 bases, with 8 bases between. The chain's CDR3 is CASSLTESSGNTIYF. Written as DNA, the CDR3 is TGTGCCAGCAGCTTGACCGAGAGCTCTGGAAACACCATATATTTT.

The chain combines TRBV4-1 with TRBJ1-1; no firm D call. The CDR3 sequence is 15 residues long. V dropped 6 bases and J dropped 0 bases, with 14 bases sitting between them. The germline CDR1 and CDR2 sequences are MGHRA and YSYEKL. The CDR3: CASRLSVTLNTEAFF. The CDR3 DNA reads as TGCGCCAGCAGGCTTTCCGTTACTTTGAACACTGAAGCTTTCTTT.

This sequence joins TRBV6-5 and TRBJ2-1; 11 nucleotides align to TRBD2. Looked up from germline, CDR1 is MNHEY and CDR2 is SVGAGI. CDR3 size: 16 residues. V lost 0 bases to trimming and J lost 5 bases; unmatched junction nucleotides: 3. The CDR3 protein is CASSYSGLAGDNEQFF. The CDR3 DNA is TGTGCCAGCAGTTACTCCGGACTAGCGGGCGACAATGAGCAGTTCTTC.

The J gene is TRBJ2-2, the V gene TRBV5-1; D is possibly TRBD2 (6 bases). CDR3 length: 16 amino acids. CDR1 SGHRS and CDR2 YFSETQ come from the germline V gene. Trimming removed 1 base at V and 4 bases at J, with 14 bases between. CDR3 sequence: CASSLLGGESTGELFF. DNA of the CDR3: TGCGCCAGCAGCTTGTTGGGGGGAGAGAGCACCGGGGAGCTGTTTTTT.

The chain combines TRBV29-1 with TRBJ2-3; 7 nucleotides line up with TRBD2. J lost 5 bases, V lost 3 bases, and 2 bases had no gene match. CDR1 and CDR2 (germline): SQVTM, ANQGSEA. The CDR3 spans 12 residues. CDR3 sequence (DNA): TGCAGCGTTGATGGCGGGGGAGATACGCAGTATTTT. Its translation: CSVDGGGDTQYF.

The chain employs TRBV28 and TRBJ1-4, with 10 bases that match TRBD1. Germline-derived CDR1 and CDR2 are MDHEN and SYDVKM. The CDR3 loop spans 16 amino acids. V trimming: 2 bases; J trimming: 6 bases; junction bases outside the gene matches: 6. The chain's CDR3 is CASSLIAGQGYEKLFF. The CDR3 DNA reads TGTGCCAGCAGTTTAATAGCGGGACAGGGGTATGAAAAACTGTTTTTT. Filled out from reference TRBV28 and TRBJ1-4, the complete variable domain reads DVKVTQSSRYLVKRTGEKVFLECVQDMDHENMFWYRQDPGLGLRLIYFSYDVKMKEKGDIPEGYSVSREKKERFSLILESASTNQTSMYLCASSLIAGQGYEKLFFGSGTQLSVL.

This clone was counted a single time. This chain links TRBV5-6 with TRBJ2-3, with D unclear. Germline CDR1 and CDR2: SGHDT and YYEEEE. Trimming took off 2 bases at V and 4 bases at J, with 11 bases between the two ends. The CDR3 extends over 14 amino acids. For the CDR3, the DNA is TGTGCCAGCAGCTTCAATAGTTTCTCAGATACGCAGTATTTT. It specifies CASSFNSFSDTQYF.

The chain is built from TRBV28 and TRBJ1-4, with 9 nucleotides matching TRBD1. This CDR3 has 14 residues. The ends lost 8 bases at V and 7 bases at J; junction bases unmatched: 8. Germline CDR1 MDHEN, CDR2 SYDVKM. CDR3 nucleotide sequence: TGTGCCAGCTTCGAGGACAGGGGAATTGAAAAACTGTTTTTT. It codes for CASFEDRGIEKLFF.

This chain connects TRBV9 to TRBJ1-2; D remains unclear. Germline CDR1 is SGDLS and CDR2 is YYNGEE. The CDR3 has 16 amino acids. The V and J ends lost 0 bases and 5 bases respectively, with 17 bases between them. The CDR3 is CASSVAPTPSGYGYTF. The CDR3 DNA is TGTGCCAGCAGCGTAGCCCCCACCCCCAGCGGGTATGGCTACACCTTC. The full variable domain, rest sourced from reference TRBV9 and TRBJ1-2, is DSGVTQTPKHLITATGQRVTLRCSPRSGDLSVYWYQQSLDQGLQFLIQYYNGEERAKGNILERFSAQQFPDLHSELNLSSLELGDSALYFCASSVAPTPSGYGYTFGSGTRLTVV.

V usage is TRBV18 and J usage is TRBJ2-2; D might be TRBD1 (6 bases). Trimming pared 0 bases from V and 10 bases from J, leaving 9 bases between. The CDR3 runs to 13 residues. Germline lookup yields CDR1 KGHSH and CDR2 LQKENI. The CDR3 nucleotides are TGTGCCAGCTCACCACCGGACAGTATGGAGCTGTTTTTT. Its translation is CASSPPDSMELFF. Drawing the rest from reference TRBV18 and TRBJ2-2, the complete variable domain is NAGVMQNPRHLVRRRGQEARLRCSPMKGHSHVYWYRQLPEEGLKFMVYLQKENIIDESGMPKERFSAEFPKEGPSILRIQQVVRGDSAAYFCASSPPDSMELFFGEGSRLTVL.

This clone is a singleton in its sample. The chain carries TRBV5-1 and TRBJ1-1, with D possibly matching TRBD1 (5 bases). The V and J ends lost 4 bases and 0 bases respectively, with 10 bases between them. Germline values: CDR1 SGHRS, CDR2 YFSETQ. This CDR3 region has 14 residues. CDR3 in DNA: TGCGCCAGCAGCCGGGGGTATATGAACACTGAAGCTTTCTTT. Its translation: CASSRGYMNTEAFF.

The chain links TRBV27 to TRBJ1-2, with D possibly TRBD1 on 6 matching bases. Trimming left V 2 bases short and J 6 bases short, with 10 bases between. CDR1 and CDR2 (germline): MNHEY, SMNVEV (reference sequence). The length of the CDR3 is 13 residues. The CDR3 loop reads CASSLGRGNGYTF. The CDR3 bases are TGTGCCAGCAGTTTAGGCAGGGGAAATGGCTACACCTTC.

This clone turned up a few times. V usage is TRBV5-1 and J usage is TRBJ2-3; possibly TRBD2 for D (6 bases). The CDR3 spans 16 residues. Trimming removed 0 bases at V and 1 base at J, with 12 bases between. Germline CDR1 reads SGHRS; CDR2 reads YFSETQ. The chain's CDR3 is CASSLVLAQGTDTQYF. The CDR3 coding sequence is TGCGCCAGCAGCTTGGTTCTAGCGCAGGGCACAGATACGCAGTATTTT.

CDR3 in amino acids: CASSIIGRGAEAFF. DNA of the CDR3: TGTGCCAGCAGCATCATCGGGCGGGGGGCTGAAGCTTTCTTT. The chain uses TRBV5-6 and TRBJ1-1; D is possibly TRBD1 (5 bases). CDR1 SGHDT and CDR2 YYEEEE come from the germline V gene. V lost 4 bases to trimming and J lost 6 bases, with 16 bases between them. This CDR3 contains 14 residues.

The chain links TRBV7-2 to TRBJ2-3, with 12 bases fitting TRBD2. Germline V gives CDR1 SGHTA, CDR2 FQGNSA. J was trimmed by 7 bases and V by 6 bases; bases with no gene match: 8. CDR3 size: 15 residues. CDR3 nucleotides: TGTGCCAGCAGGCCCACTAGCGGGGGGACCAATACGCAGTATTTT. Amino acids: CASRPTSGGTNTQYF.

The rearrangement uses TRBV7-3 and TRBJ1-3, with TRBD1 matching 8 bases. After removal of 4 bases from V and 1 base from J, the junction contained 6 bases not matched to a gene. CDR3 length: 16 residues. Germline values: CDR1 SGHTA, CDR2 FQGTGA. The CDR3 DNA reads as TGTGCCAGCAGCTCCGGACAGGGAGTATCTGGAAACACCATATATTTT. Protein product: CASSSGQGVSGNTIYF.

The chain is built from TRBV19 and TRBJ1-4; the D is unclear. The V end lost 5 bases, the J end lost 6 bases, and 25 bases lay between the germline ends. Germline loops: CDR1 LNHDA, CDR2 SQIVND (reference sequence). This CDR3 is built from 18 residues. CDR3 DNA: TGTGCCAGTAGTCCTCCCGTCCTCTCACTTCGACTTCATGAAAAACTGTTTTTT. It yields the protein CASSPPVLSLRLHEKLFF.

Concerning this clone: At one end, the junction sequence differs from germline, possibly due to a read error. The chain combines TRBV2 with TRBJ2-3; TRBD2 matches at 8 bases. In germline, CDR1 is SNHLY, CDR2 FYNNEI. CDR3 length: 17 amino acids. The DNA of the CDR3 is TGTGCCGGCAGTGAACATAGGCTAGCGGGCCGCACAGATACGCAGTATTTT. Translation gives CAGSEHRLAGRTDTQYF.

This clone was seen a single time. This rearrangement joins TRBV7-9 to TRBJ1-2, with D possibly TRBD1 on 6 matching bases. The CDR3 has 16 amino acids. CDR1 SEHNR and CDR2 FQNEAQ come from the germline V gene (reference sequence). Trimming removed 3 bases at V and 6 bases at J, with 20 bases between. DNA for the CDR3: TGTGCCAGCAGCTTTCCCGGACAGCGAACTATCGATGGCTACACCTTC. Translated: CASSFPGQRTIDGYTF.

This chain uses TRBV11-3 with TRBJ2-7, with D maybe TRBD1 (5 bases). CDR1 SGHNT and CDR2 YENEEA come from the germline V gene. This CDR3 is 14 amino acids long. The germline V and J ends were trimmed by 3 bases and 1 base, with 10 bases remaining between them. Here the CDR3 DNA reads TGTGCCAGCAGCTTTCAGACAGCGTCCTACGAGCAGTACTTC. It is translated as CASSFQTASYEQYF.

This clone showed up just a few times. This chain uses TRBV28 with TRBJ2-1; D may be TRBD2 (5 bases). Trimming took 7 bases from V and 4 from J, leaving 14 bases between them. The CDR3 spans 14 residues. CDR1 and CDR2 (germline): MDHEN, SYDVKM. The DNA of the CDR3 is TGTGCCAGCAAAGTGGACTTTCTGTACAATGAGCAGTTCTTC. It is translated as CASKVDFLYNEQFF.

J is TRBJ2-4 and V is TRBV10-3, with 8 bases fitting TRBD1. Germline values: CDR1 ENHRY, CDR2 SYGVKD. CDR3 length equals 14 residues. J gave up 6 bases and V 3 bases, and 4 bases lay outside the gene matches. Here the CDR3 reads CAISEYDRGNIQYF. DNA for the CDR3: TGTGCCATCAGTGAATACGACAGGGGAAACATTCAGTACTTC.

The chain couples TRBV29-1 to TRBJ2-7; a weak D match, TRBD1 (5 bases). CDR1 and CDR2 (germline): SQVTM, ANQGSEA. The CDR3 totals 12 residues. V shed 4 bases and J shed 2 bases, with 9 bases lying between them. The CDR3 DNA reads TGCAGCGTTGGGGGCGACACCTACGAGCAGTACTTC. It translates to CSVGGDTYEQYF.

Only a few counts were recorded for this clone. The chain recombines TRBV7-8 with TRBJ1-4; 8 bases agree with TRBD1. Trimming took 1 base from V and 7 from J; bases not matched to a gene: 11. This CDR3 comprises 17 residues. Germline V gene data show CDR1 as SGHVS and CDR2 as FQNEAQ. CDR3 in amino acids: CASSLGGGTGRAEKLFF. CDR3 in DNA: TGTGCCAGCAGCTTAGGTGGTGGGACAGGTCGGGCTGAAAAACTGTTTTTT. Together with reference TRBV7-8 and TRBJ1-4, the CDR3 gives the full variable domain: GAGVSQSPRYKVAKRGQDVALRCDPISGHVSLFWYQQALGQGPEFLTYFQNEAQLDKSGLPSDRFFAERPEGSVSTLKIQRTQQEDSAVYLCASSLGGGTGRAEKLFFGSGTQLSVL.